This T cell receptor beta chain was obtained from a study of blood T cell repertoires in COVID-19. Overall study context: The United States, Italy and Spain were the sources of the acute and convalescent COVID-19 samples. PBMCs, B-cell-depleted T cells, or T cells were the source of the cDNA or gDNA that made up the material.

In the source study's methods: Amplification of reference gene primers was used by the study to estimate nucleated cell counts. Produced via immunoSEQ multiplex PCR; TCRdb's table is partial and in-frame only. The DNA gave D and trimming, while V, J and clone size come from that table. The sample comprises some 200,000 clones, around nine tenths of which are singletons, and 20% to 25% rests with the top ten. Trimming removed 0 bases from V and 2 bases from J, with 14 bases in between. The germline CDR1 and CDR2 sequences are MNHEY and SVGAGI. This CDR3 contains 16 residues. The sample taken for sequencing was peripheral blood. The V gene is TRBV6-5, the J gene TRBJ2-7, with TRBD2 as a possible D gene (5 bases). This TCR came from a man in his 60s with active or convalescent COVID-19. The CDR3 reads CASSYSEGHIPYEQYF. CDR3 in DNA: TGTGCCAGCAGTTACTCCGAGGGTCACATCCCCTACGAGCAGTACTTC.